This section outlines one T cell receptor beta chain sequence together with its context. An amount of RNA that ranged from about 0.45 to 1 ug was reverse transcribed with random hexamers. With immunoSEQ multiplex PCR, TCR beta CDR3 was amplified across 54 Vbeta and 13 Jbeta. TCRdb re-derived calls from the immunoSEQ multiplex PCR reads in MiXCR, one entry per CDR3 protein. The data contain roughly 150,000 distinct CDR3 sequences, approximately 96% of them singletons. This entry comes from a study of CD8 T cells in Susac syndrome. Whole-study context: Patients with Susac syndrome were, at the time of blood collection, therapy-naive, maintained on corticosteroids, or maintained on intravenous immunoglobulin alone.

Looked up from germline, CDR1 is DFQATT and CDR2 is SNEGSKA (reference sequence). V lost 3 bases and J 2 bases, leaving 14 bases between the germline ends. This CDR3 is 14 amino acids long. The sequencing sample was made of CD4+ T cells from PBMCs. This sequence originates from a human donor with Susac syndrome. The J gene is TRBJ2-7, the V gene TRBV20-1, with D possibly being TRBD1 (6 bases). The CDR3 sequence is CSARLGALAYEQYF. The CDR3 DNA is TGCAGTGCTAGGCTGGGGGCGCTTGCCTACGAGCAGTACTTC.